This T cell receptor beta chain was identified in a study of blood T cell repertoires in COVID-19. Study details: Researchers got acute and convalescent COVID-19 samples from the United States, Italy and Spain. PBMCs, B-cell-depleted T cells, or T cells provided the cDNA or gDNA that made up the material.

This clone occurred once. Method: immunoSEQ multiplex PCR; TCRdb's copy keeps in-frame clones and lacks some. Of some 65,000 clones listed, 80% are singletons. The V and J ends lost 0 bases and 6 bases, in that order; junction bases with no gene match: 10. Germline V lookup: CDR1 ENHRY, CDR2 SYGVKD. The CDR3 is made up of 17 amino acids. This receptor was identified in a human donor in a cohort sampled during active COVID-19. The rearrangement links TRBV10-3 to TRBJ2-4; TRBD1 matches at 8 bases. The sequencing input was peripheral blood. CDR3 loop: CAISESSDRGVGNIQYF. In DNA, the CDR3 is TGTGCCATCAGTGAGTCCAGTGACAGGGGAGTGGGAAACATTCAGTACTTC.